This entry describes one T cell receptor (beta chain). As yet, its antigen is unknown. Unique molecular identifiers were present on the cDNA, and a universal primer site came from template switching. MiXCR was run by TCRdb on the 5' RACE reads, yielding one entry per CDR3 protein. Of approximately 690,000 distinct CDR3 sequences in the sample, around 6.1% were seen once. This specimen comes from a study of identical twins. The CDR3 totals 16 residues. Findings and caveats of the study: Surplus twin overlap in beta out-of-frame sequences was less pronounced.

J is TRBJ2-1 and V is TRBV12-3 or TRBV12-4; weak D call: TRBD1 (7 bases). The end of the DNA fits TRBJ2-7 better, so the J call may be wrong. The TCR was taken from a man aged 18-30 years in good health. Sample: naive T cells sorted from blood. The CDR3: CASSLQGGGPYNEQYF. The CDR3 DNA sequence: TGTGCCAGCAGTTTACAGGGGGGCGGGCCCTACAATGAGCAGTACTTC.